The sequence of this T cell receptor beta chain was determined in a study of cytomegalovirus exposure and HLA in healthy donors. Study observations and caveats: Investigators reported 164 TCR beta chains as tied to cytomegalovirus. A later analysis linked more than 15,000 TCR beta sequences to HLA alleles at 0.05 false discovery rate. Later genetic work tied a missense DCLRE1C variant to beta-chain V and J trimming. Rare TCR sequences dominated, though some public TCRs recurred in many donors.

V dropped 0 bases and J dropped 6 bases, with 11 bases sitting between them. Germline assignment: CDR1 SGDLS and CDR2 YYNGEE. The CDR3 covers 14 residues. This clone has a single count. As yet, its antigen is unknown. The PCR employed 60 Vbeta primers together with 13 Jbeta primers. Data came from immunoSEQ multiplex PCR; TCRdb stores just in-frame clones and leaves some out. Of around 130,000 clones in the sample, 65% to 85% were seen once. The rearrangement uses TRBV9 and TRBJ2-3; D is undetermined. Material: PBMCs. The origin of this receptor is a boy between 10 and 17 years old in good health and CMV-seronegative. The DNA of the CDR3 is TGTGCCAGCAGCGTAGGCAATAGTCGGGATACGCAGTATTTT. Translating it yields CASSVGNSRDTQYF.